The rows below give T cell receptor beta chains drawn from one sample of a study of OX40 agonist ivuxolimab in advanced cancers. Sequencing used immunoSEQ multiplex PCR; TCRdb keeps in-frame clones, though not all of them. The sample lists more than 45,000 clones; about 90% were seen once. The input for sequencing was CD4+ or CD8+ T cells sorted from blood, taken in a trial of the OX40 agonist ivuxolimab. These receptors were collected from an adult with an advanced solid tumor such as melanoma, head and neck, liver or kidney cancer. Each CDR3 is given with its conserved first and last residue. Fields, in order: V gene, J gene, D gene, clone size, CDR3 protein, CDR3 DNA. The D gene is left open where the match is weak. Rows may omit the clone size; those that give it use once, few, many or a size class.

>TRBV7-6|TRBJ2-5|.|once
CASSLGEGAGFQYF
TGTGCCAGCAGCTTAGGAGAGGGAGCGGGCTTTCAGTACTTC
>TRBV27|TRBJ2-7|TRBD2|few
CASSPPGLAFNEQYF
TGTGCCAGCAGTCCACCGGGACTAGCGTTCAACGAGCAGTACTTC
>TRBV4-2|TRBJ2-1|TRBD2|.
CASSQDPRTSGTSYNEQFF
TGTGCCAGCAGCCAAGACCCCCGGACTAGCGGAACCTCCTACAATGAGCAGTTCTTC
>TRBV27|TRBJ2-3|.|few
CASNSEGLASSTDTQYF
TGTGCCAGCAACTCAGAGGGGCTAGCGTCTAGCACAGATACGCAGTATTTT
>TRBV18|TRBJ2-3|.|.
CASSRLTQGTDTQYF
TGTGCCAGCTCACGACTTACGCAGGGAACAGATACGCAGTATTTT
>TRBV7-9|TRBJ2-7|TRBD2|.
CASSGSGSTDEQYF
TGTGCCAGCAGTGGTAGCGGGAGTACCGACGAGCAGTACTTC
>TRBV15|TRBJ2-1|TRBD2|.
CATRESSGGSYNEQFF
TGTGCCACCAGAGAATCCAGCGGGGGCTCCTACAATGAGCAGTTCTTC
>TRBV28|TRBJ1-5|TRBD1|few
CASSWTGGNQPQHF
TGTGCCAGCAGTTGGACAGGGGGCAATCAGCCCCAGCATTTT
>TRBV28|TRBJ1-3|TRBD1|.
CASRRQGDGNTIYF
TGTGCCAGCAGACGACAGGGAGATGGAAACACCATATATTTT
>TRBV5-1|TRBJ2-7|.|.
CASSISGGSSYEQYF
TGCGCCAGCAGCATTAGCGGAGGAAGCTCCTACGAGCAGTACTTC
>TRBV18|TRBJ2-1|.|.
CASSPPGTPPNEQFF
TGTGCCAGCTCACCACCTGGTACTCCTCCCAATGAGCAGTTCTTC
>TRBV21-1|TRBJ2-3|.|once
CASSKGLALVVDTQYF
TGTGCCAGCAGCAAAGGCCTGGCGCTAGTAGTTGATACGCAGTATTTT
>TRBV9|TRBJ1-1|.|.
CASSAHDLTENTEAFF
TGTGCCAGCAGCGCCCACGATTTAACAGAGAACACTGAAGCTTTCTTT
>TRBV27|TRBJ2-7|TRBD2|few
CASSGWVGGSSYEQYF
TGTGCCAGCAGTGGGTGGGTCGGCGGGAGCTCCTACGAGCAGTACTTC
>TRBV11-2|TRBJ2-1|.|.
CASSSGGPEQFF
TGTGCCAGCAGCTCAGGGGGGCCGGAACAGTTCTTC
>TRBV6-5|TRBJ2-1|TRBD2|.
CASSLGGANYNEQFF
TGTGCCAGCAGCCTCGGGGGGGCGAACTACAATGAGCAGTTCTTC
>TRBV28|TRBJ2-7|TRBD1|.
CASKTGGSSEQYF
TGTGCCAGCAAGACAGGGGGTTCGTCCGAGCAGTACTTC